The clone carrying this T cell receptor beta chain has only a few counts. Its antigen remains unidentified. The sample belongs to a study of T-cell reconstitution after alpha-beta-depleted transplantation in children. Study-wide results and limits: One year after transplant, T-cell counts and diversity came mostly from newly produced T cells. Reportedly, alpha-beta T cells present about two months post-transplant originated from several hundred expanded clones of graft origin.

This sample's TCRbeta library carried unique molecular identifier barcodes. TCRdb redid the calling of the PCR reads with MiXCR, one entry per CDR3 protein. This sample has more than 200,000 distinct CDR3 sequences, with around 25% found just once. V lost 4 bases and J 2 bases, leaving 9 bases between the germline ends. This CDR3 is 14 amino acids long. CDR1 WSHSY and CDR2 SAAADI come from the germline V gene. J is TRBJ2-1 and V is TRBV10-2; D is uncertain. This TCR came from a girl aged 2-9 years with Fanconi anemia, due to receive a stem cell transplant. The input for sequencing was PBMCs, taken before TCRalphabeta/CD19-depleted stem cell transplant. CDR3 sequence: CASSGSSTYNEQFF. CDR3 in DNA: TGCGCCAGCAGTGGGTCGTCAACCTACAATGAGCAGTTCTTC.